This T cell receptor (beta chain) was found in a study of blood T cell repertoires in COVID-19 (dated by TCRdb to about 2020). In the study overall: The collaborator samples originated in the United States, Italy and Spain and spanned the acute and convalescent phases of COVID-19. The prospective study material was composed of cDNA or gDNA derived from T cells, B-cell-depleted T cells, or PBMCs. The repertoires were released in a freely available public database intended as a resource for research on the immune response to SARS-CoV-2. Where available, HLA class I and class II types were obtained from metadata supplied by the sample provider rather than from assay-based typing. Deeply sampled blood TCRbeta repertoires from subjects exposed to, actively infected with, or recovered from COVID-19 were included in the dataset. Samples were obtained from the ongoing ImmuneRACE study (first 160 participants) and from some 1,200 subjects provided by 6 global collaborators. Sample metadata almost always included a de-identified subject ID, COVID-19 status, age in years and sex.

Participants in the prospective study were aged about 18 to 95 years, lived in some 24 United States geographic areas, and enrolled through a virtual design. In the prospective study, cohorts were assigned on the basis of participant-reported clinical history obtained from a screening survey and a study questionnaire. For ImmuneRACE Cohort 3, a participant was defined as recovered based on two consecutive negative NP/OP PCR tests, clearance by a healthcare professional, or resolution of symptoms. Each participant in the prospective study had whole blood, serum and a nasopharyngeal or oropharyngeal swab collected by mobile phlebotomists. Participants in the prospective study had the option to provide additional blood draws and questionnaires over a roughly two-month period. Before DNA extraction, prospective study blood samples were shipped either frozen or at room temperature. The immunoSEQ Assay, a bias-controlled multiplex PCR, was used to amplify TCRbeta CDR3 regions from genomic DNA. Concerning the study's data processing: The number of nucleated cells in each sample was estimated by amplification of reference gene primers within the assay. Sequence reads were collapsed and filtered to measure the absolute abundance of every unique TCRbeta CDR3 rearrangement. Productive Simpson clonality was computed per sample as the square root of Simpson's diversity index over productive rearrangements. Not all clones reach the TCRdb copy of this immuneACCESS table, which keeps in-frame sequences only. Checked studies attribute under half of the gap to unresolved V genes and leave the rest unexplained. That table furnishes V, J and clone size, whereas the DNA furnished D and trimming. Counted in this sample were almost 250,000 clones; around nine tenths of them appeared once. The ten largest clones take up around 4% of the sample.

A remark on this clone: The antigen it recognizes is unknown. Nothing much larger sits one base from this clone, and base qualities are not available.

Relative to germline, V is 2 bases shorter and J is 4 bases shorter, with 8 bases between their ends. The CDR3 covers 13 residues, taking in both the cysteine and the phenylalanine. Just the 39-base CDR3 DNA is kept, in frame starting at base 1. CDR1 and CDR2 are read off the germline V gene as SGHTA and FQGNSA. Results and caveats for the whole study, not just this receptor: How much clinical and demographic metadata was included differed by source and by participant, and the metadata was provided uncurated.

The clonotype originates from a woman between 25 and 40 years old who had recovered from COVID-19. The chain is assembled from TRBV7-2 and TRBJ1-2; there is no confident call for the D gene. The sequenced sample was PBMCs or T cells enriched from blood (not recorded which). The DNA reads as follows: TGTGCCAGCAGCTTAACGCGGGCCTATGGCTACACCTTC. Translated, it gives CASSLTRAYGYTF. This CDR3, with the reference TRBV7-2 and TRBJ1-2 proteins standing in past its ends, gives the full variable domain GAGVSQSPSNKVTEKGKDVELRCDPISGHTALYWYRQSLGQGLEFLIYFQGNSAPDKSGLPSDRFSAERTGGSVSTLTIQRTQQEDSAVYLCASSLTRAYGYTFGSGTRLTVV.